This T cell receptor (beta chain) was retrieved from a study of cytomegalovirus exposure and HLA in healthy donors. Study findings and constraints: V- and J-gene trimming of TCR beta was linked (in a later analysis) to a missense DCLRE1C variant. Segments of the TCR beta V type were, in most cases, productive about 90% or about 30% of the time in an earlier analysis.

This CDR3 contains 15 residues. Germline CDR1 reads SGHRS; CDR2 reads YFSETQ. V was clipped by 2 bases and J by 3 bases; unmatched bases: 3. Notes on this clone: Antigen specificity is unknown.

The primer mix had 60 Vbeta and 13 Jbeta primers. Clones were read by immunoSEQ multiplex PCR, and TCRdb kept only the in-frame ones, dropping some. The sample holds 100,000 to 150,000 clones, 65% to 80% seen once. The specimen sequenced was PBMCs. The chain combines TRBV5-1 with TRBJ1-2; 11 nucleotides align to TRBD1. The receptor comes from a woman aged 40 to 50 in good health and CMV-seropositive. The chain's CDR3 is CASSFTGQGDYGYTF. The CDR3 DNA is TGCGCCAGCAGCTTTACGGGACAGGGGGACTATGGCTACACCTTC.